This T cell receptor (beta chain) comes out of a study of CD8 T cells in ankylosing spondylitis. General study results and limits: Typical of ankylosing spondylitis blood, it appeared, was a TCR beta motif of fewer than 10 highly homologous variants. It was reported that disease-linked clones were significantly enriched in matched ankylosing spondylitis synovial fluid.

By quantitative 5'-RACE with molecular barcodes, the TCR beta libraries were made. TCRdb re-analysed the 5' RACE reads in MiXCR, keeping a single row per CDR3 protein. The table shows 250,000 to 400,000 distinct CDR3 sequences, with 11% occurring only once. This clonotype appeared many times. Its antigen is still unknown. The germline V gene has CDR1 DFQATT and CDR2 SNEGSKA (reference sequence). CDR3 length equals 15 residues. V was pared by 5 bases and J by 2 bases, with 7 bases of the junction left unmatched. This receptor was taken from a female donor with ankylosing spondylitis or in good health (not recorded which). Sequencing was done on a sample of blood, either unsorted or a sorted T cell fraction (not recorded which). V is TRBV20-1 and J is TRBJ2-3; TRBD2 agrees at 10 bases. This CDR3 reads CSALSGRVITDTQYF. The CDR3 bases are TGCAGTGCTCTCAGCGGGAGGGTCATCACAGATACGCAGTATTTT.